These 24 T cell receptor beta chains were all obtained from the same sample, sequenced in a study of monozygotic twins with cystic fibrosis. Some clones are missing from TCRdb's copy, which holds only in-frame ones; the method was immunoSEQ multiplex PCR. The table shows tens of thousands of clones, with 95% to 98% occurring only once. Sequenced: blood. The source of these receptors is a girl aged 5-17 years with cystic fibrosis.

The J gene is TRBJ2-7, the V gene TRBV18, with D tentatively TRBD2 (6 bases). Germline assignment: CDR1 KGHSH and CDR2 LQKENI. V shed 2 bases and J shed 3 bases, with 8 bases lying between them. The CDR3 length is 13 residues. CDR3 residues: CASSPGGIYEQYV. CDR3 sequence (DNA): TGTGCCAGCTCACCAGGGGGGATCTACGAGCAGTACGTC.

The chain has TRBV6-6 and TRBJ2-7; possible D gene TRBD1, 6 bases. Trimming shortened V by 5 bases and J by 7 bases, and 12 bases separated the two germline ends. From germline, CDR1 is MNHNY and CDR2 SVGAGI (reference sequence). This CDR3 is built from 12 residues. CDR3 sequence: CASSPSDREQYV. CDR3 in DNA: TGTGCCAGCAGTCCATCAGACAGGGAGCAGTACGTC.

This chain links TRBV4-3 with TRBJ2-2; D gene ambiguous. V lost 0 bases and J 0 bases, leaving 8 bases between the germline ends. Germline V gives CDR1 LGHNA, CDR2 YSLEER. This CDR3 region has 16 residues. The CDR3 loop is CASSQESASNTGELFF. The CDR3 DNA reads as TGCGCCAGCAGCCAAGAGAGCGCTTCGAACACCGGGGAGCTGTTTTTT.

V and J are TRBV28 and TRBJ2-7, with unresolved D. This CDR3 has 12 residues. The germline gives CDR1 MDHEN, CDR2 SYDVKM. Trimming took off 6 bases at V and 4 bases at J, with 10 bases between the two ends. CDR3 residues: CASSVTAYEQYF. The CDR3 DNA reads as TGTGCCAGCAGCGTGACGGCGTACGAGCAGTACTTC.

The CDR3 DNA reads as TGCGCCAGCAGCCAAGATCCCCTCAGCGAGTTTGGGGCCGGGGAGCTGTTTTTT. As protein: CASSQDPLSEFGAGELFF. The chain joins TRBV4-3 to TRBJ2-2; D gene unclear. Germline CDR1 is LGHNA and CDR2 is YSLEER. V gave up 0 bases and J gave up 6 bases, with 20 bases separating them. The CDR3 length is 18 residues.

The chain employs TRBV7-9 and TRBJ1-1; D is unclear. From germline, CDR1 is SEHNR and CDR2 FQNEAQ (reference sequence). CDR3 length: 14 residues. The germline V and J ends were trimmed by 5 bases and 2 bases, with 12 bases remaining between them. CDR3 DNA sequence: TGTGCCAGCAGCCCCGGGGTCGTAAACACTGAAGCTTTCTTT. This sequence encodes CASSPGVVNTEAFF.

This clone was detected once. The V gene is TRBV5-4, the J gene TRBJ1-1; D is uncertain. CDR1 is SGHNT, CDR2 YYREEE, per germline (reference sequence). This CDR3 is 13 amino acids long. V was cut by 0 bases and J by 1 base, with 4 bases left in between. The CDR3 reads CASSLDRNTEAFF. The CDR3 bases are TGTGCCAGCAGCTTGGACAGGAACACTGAAGCTTTCTTT.

The rearrangement joins TRBV7-2 to TRBJ2-7, with a tentative D call TRBD2 (5 bases). Looked up from germline, CDR1 is SGHTA and CDR2 is FQGNSA. CDR3 length: 13 amino acids. V lost 4 bases, J lost 4 bases, and 11 bases lay in between. The CDR3 reads CASSSRTGYEQYF. CDR3 nucleotide sequence: TGTGCCAGCAGCTCACGGACTGGTTACGAGCAGTACTTC.

This sequence joins TRBV5-1 and TRBJ2-7, with D uncertain. Germline V gene lookup returns CDR1 SGHRS and CDR2 YFSETQ. V lost 0 bases and J lost 4, with 11 bases in between. There are 14 residues in the CDR3. The CDR3 spells CASSLAPTEYEQYF. CDR3 sequence (DNA): TGCGCCAGCAGCTTGGCCCCAACTGAATACGAGCAGTACTTC.

The chain employs TRBV2 and TRBJ2-7, with 10 bases fitting TRBD2. Germline assignment: CDR1 SNHLY and CDR2 FYNNEI. V shed 6 bases, J shed 5 bases, and the junction held 13 bases outside the gene matches. The CDR3 loop spans 16 amino acids. The CDR3 spells CASRVLLAGGKNEQYF. CDR3 coding DNA: TGTGCCAGCAGGGTCCTTTTAGCGGGAGGTAAGAACGAGCAGTACTTC.

This chain connects TRBV27 to TRBJ1-2; 8 positions agree with TRBD1. Germline V gene data show CDR1 as MNHEY and CDR2 as SMNVEV (reference sequence). J lost 6 bases, V lost 4 bases, and 19 bases had no gene match. The CDR3 covers 18 residues. Here the CDR3 DNA reads TGTGCCAGCAGTTCAATCCCCACCCCAGGGGGCGCGAGGGATGGCTACACCTTC. The encoded protein is CASSSIPTPGGARDGYTF.

This sequence joins TRBV6-1 and TRBJ2-3; 11 bases map to TRBD1. The V segment lost 4 bases and the J segment 5 bases; nucleotides outside the gene matches: 5. The germline gives CDR1 MNHNS, CDR2 SASEGT. The CDR3 runs 15 residues. CDR3 protein: CASSAGQGEVDTQYF. The CDR3 DNA reads as TGTGCCAGCAGTGCGGGACAGGGGGAAGTAGATACGCAGTATTTT.

The V gene is TRBV6-1, the J gene TRBJ1-3; no clear D gene. CDR3 length: 15 residues. CDR1 and CDR2 (germline): MNHNS, SASEGT. With 2 bases removed from V and 4 bases from J, the gap between germline ends came to 12 bases. The CDR3 spells CASSEQFGPGNTIYF. In DNA, the CDR3 is TGTGCCAGCAGTGAACAATTCGGACCCGGAAACACCATATATTTT.

The V and J genes are TRBV6-5 and TRBJ2-7; 9 nucleotides agree with TRBD1. Unmatched junction bases numbered 11, after V lost 5 bases and J lost 6 bases. This CDR3 comprises 15 residues. Germline-derived CDR1 and CDR2 are MNHEY and SVGAGI. CDR3 nucleotide sequence: TGTGCCAGCAGTCGAACGGGACAGGGATTTTTCGAGCAGTACGTC. It translates to CASSRTGQGFFEQYV.

The rearrangement links TRBV5-8 to TRBJ2-5; D not certain. The CDR3 contains 14 residues. Germline V gene data show CDR1 as SGHTS and CDR2 as YDEGEE. Trimming pared 3 bases from V and 2 bases from J, leaving 11 bases between. CDR3 DNA: TGTGCCAGCAGCTCAAGGGCTTTACAAGAGACCCAGTACTTC. Amino acid sequence: CASSSRALQETQYF.

The V gene is TRBV2, the J gene TRBJ2-2; D not certain. Between the trimmed V and J ends, which lost 7 bases and 1 base, there was a span of 22 bases. Germline V gene data show CDR1 as SNHLY and CDR2 as FYNNEI. The length of the CDR3 is 18 residues. The chain's CDR3 is CASTVFFSVVENTGELFF. The CDR3 DNA sequence: TGTGCCAGCACCGTTTTCTTCTCTGTAGTTGAGAACACCGGGGAGCTGTTTTTT.

The chain recombines TRBV2 with TRBJ2-5; 7 bases are a match to TRBD1. Germline-derived CDR1 and CDR2 are SNHLY and FYNNEI. The J segment lost 1 base and the V segment lost 7 bases, leaving 3 bases of the junction unmatched. This CDR3 comprises 13 residues. For the CDR3, the DNA is TGTGCCAGCAAATGGACAGGCCAAGAGACCCAGTACTTC. It codes for CASKWTGQETQYF.

The gene calls are TRBV12-5 and TRBJ2-1, with 9 bases aligning to TRBD2. Per germline, CDR1 LGHNT and CDR2 FRNRAP. This CDR3 has 15 residues. V was clipped by 6 bases and J by 5 bases; unmatched bases: 8. DNA for the CDR3: TGTGCTAGTGGGGCCGGGACTAGCTTGCACAATGAGCAGTTCTTC. This sequence encodes CASGAGTSLHNEQFF.

The V gene is TRBV28, the J gene TRBJ2-7; D call uncertain. This CDR3 spans 12 amino acids. Trimming stripped 2 bases from V and 4 bases from J, with 6 bases between. Germline assignment: CDR1 MDHEN and CDR2 SYDVKM. The CDR3 loop is CASSLGLYEQYV. The CDR3, as DNA: TGTGCCAGCAGTTTAGGCCTGTACGAGCAGTACGTC.

The rearrangement links TRBV25-1 to TRBJ2-3, with D perhaps matching TRBD1 or TRBD2 (5 bases each). Germline V gene lookup returns CDR1 MGHDK and CDR2 SYGVNS. The CDR3 is 16 amino acids. Trimming took off 6 bases at V and 2 bases at J, with 18 bases between the two ends. CDR3 sequence: CASRNRGAAPTDTQYF. As DNA, the CDR3 is TGTGCCAGCAGAAACCGAGGGGCGGCACCCACAGATACGCAGTATTTT.

The chain combines TRBV7-9 with TRBJ1-2, with unresolved D. V was trimmed by 1 base and J by 6 bases, leaving 12 bases between them. Germline CDR1 is SEHNR and CDR2 is FQNEAQ (reference sequence). The CDR3 extends over 14 amino acids. The CDR3 DNA sequence: TGTGCCAGCAGCTTAGTACGGGTTACGGATGGCTACACCTTC. This sequence encodes CASSLVRVTDGYTF.

The rearrangement links TRBV4-3 to TRBJ1-1, with 10 bases that match TRBD1. Germline V lookup: CDR1 LGHNA, CDR2 YSLEER. J gave up 5 bases and V 1 base, and 10 bases lay outside the gene matches. The CDR3 totals 17 residues. CDR3 in amino acids: CASSQALGQGVGTEAFF. CDR3 coding DNA: TGCGCCAGCAGCCAAGCCCTCGGACAGGGGGTGGGGACTGAAGCTTTCTTT.

This chain connects TRBV7-2 to TRBJ2-2; D tentatively fits TRBD1 or TRBD2 (5 bases each). V shed 1 base and J shed 4 bases, with 16 bases lying between them. Germline CDR1 is SGHTA and CDR2 is FQGNSA. This CDR3 comprises 17 residues. CDR3 sequence reads: CASSLVFWDDSTGELFF. The CDR3 DNA sequence: TGTGCCAGCAGCTTAGTGTTTTGGGACGATAGCACCGGGGAGCTGTTTTTT. The full variable domain, its missing parts supplied by reference TRBV7-2 and TRBJ2-2, is GAGVSQSPSNKVTEKGKDVELRCDPISGHTALYWYRQSLGQGLEFLIYFQGNSAPDKSGLPSDRFSAERTGGSVSTLTIQRTQQEDSAVYLCASSLVFWDDSTGELFFGEGSRLTVL.

The rearrangement uses TRBV7-8 and TRBJ2-7; D not certain. The CDR3 has 15 residues. V lost 0 bases to trimming and J lost 5 bases, with 14 bases between them. Germline V gene sequence: CDR1 SGHVS, CDR2 FQNEAQ. CDR3 region: CASSLASLGRHEQYV. Here the CDR3 DNA reads TGTGCCAGCAGCTTAGCAAGTCTGGGCCGACACGAGCAGTACGTC.